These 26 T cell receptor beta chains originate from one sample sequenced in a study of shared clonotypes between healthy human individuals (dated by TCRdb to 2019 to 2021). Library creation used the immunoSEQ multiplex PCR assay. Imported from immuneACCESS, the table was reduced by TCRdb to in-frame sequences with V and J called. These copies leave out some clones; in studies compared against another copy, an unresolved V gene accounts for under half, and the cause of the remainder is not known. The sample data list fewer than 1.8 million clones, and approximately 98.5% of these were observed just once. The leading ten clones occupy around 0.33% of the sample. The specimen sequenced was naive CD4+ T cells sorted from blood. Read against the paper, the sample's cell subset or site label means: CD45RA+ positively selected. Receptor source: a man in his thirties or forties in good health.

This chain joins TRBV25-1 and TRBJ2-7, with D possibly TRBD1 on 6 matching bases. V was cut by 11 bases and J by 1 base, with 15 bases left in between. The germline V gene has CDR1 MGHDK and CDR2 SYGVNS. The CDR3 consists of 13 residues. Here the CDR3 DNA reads TGTGCCCACCCCCATACAGGGTCCTACGAGCAGTACTTC. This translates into CAHPHTGSYEQYF.

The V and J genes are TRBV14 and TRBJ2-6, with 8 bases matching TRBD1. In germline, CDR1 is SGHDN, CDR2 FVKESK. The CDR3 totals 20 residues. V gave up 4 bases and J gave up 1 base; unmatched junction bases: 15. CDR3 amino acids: CASSPRTGYGLRSGANVLTF. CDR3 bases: TGTGCCAGCAGCCCCCGGACAGGGTACGGACTCAGGTCTGGGGCCAACGTCCTGACTTTC.

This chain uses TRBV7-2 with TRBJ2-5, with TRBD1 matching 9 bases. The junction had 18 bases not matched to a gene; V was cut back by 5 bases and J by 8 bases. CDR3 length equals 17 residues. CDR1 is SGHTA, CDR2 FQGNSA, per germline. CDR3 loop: CASSLLQGARPRGTQYF. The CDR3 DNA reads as TGTGCCAGCAGCCTACTACAGGGGGCCCGGCCCCGAGGAACCCAGTACTTC.

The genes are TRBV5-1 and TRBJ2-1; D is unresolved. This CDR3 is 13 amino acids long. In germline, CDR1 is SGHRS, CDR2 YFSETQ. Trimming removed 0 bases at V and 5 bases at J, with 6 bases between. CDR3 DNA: TGCGCCAGCAGCTTGGAGCCGGACAATGAGCAGTTCTTC. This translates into CASSLEPDNEQFF.

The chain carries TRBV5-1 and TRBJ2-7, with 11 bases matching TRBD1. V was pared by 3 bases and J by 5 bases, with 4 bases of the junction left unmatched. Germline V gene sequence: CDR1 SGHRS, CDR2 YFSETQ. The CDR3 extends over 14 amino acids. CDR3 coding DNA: TGCGCCAGCAGCTGGACAGGGGGCGGAAACGAGCAGTACTTC. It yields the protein CASSWTGGGNEQYF.

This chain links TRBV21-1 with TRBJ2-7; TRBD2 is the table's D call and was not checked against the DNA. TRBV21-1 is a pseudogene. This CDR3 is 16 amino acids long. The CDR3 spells CASSNQREGRASEQYF. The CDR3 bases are TGTGCCAGCAGCAATCAGAGGGAGGGCCGGGCGAGCGAGCAGTACTTC.

CDR3 DNA: TGCAGCGTCGCTACAGGTCCTGTCACTGAAGCTTTCTTT. The encoded protein is CSVATGPVTEAFF. The V gene is TRBV29-1, the J gene TRBJ1-1; tentatively, D is TRBD1 (5 bases). The CDR3 contains 13 residues. V was shortened by 6 bases and J by 4 bases, with 15 bases between the two germline ends. CDR1 is SQVTM and CDR2 is ANQGSEA in the germline V gene.

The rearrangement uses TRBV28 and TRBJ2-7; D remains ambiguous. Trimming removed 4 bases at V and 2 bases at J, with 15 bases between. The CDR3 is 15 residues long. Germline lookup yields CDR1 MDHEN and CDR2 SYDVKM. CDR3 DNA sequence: TGTGCCAGCAGTTCAACGTGGACCGAAGCCTACGAGCAGTACTTC. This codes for CASSSTWTEAYEQYF.

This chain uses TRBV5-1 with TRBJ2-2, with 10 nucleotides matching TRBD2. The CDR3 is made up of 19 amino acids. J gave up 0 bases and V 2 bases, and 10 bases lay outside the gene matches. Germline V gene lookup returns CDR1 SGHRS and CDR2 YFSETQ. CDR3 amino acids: CASSLPGLAFGANTGELFF. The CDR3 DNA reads TGCGCCAGCAGCTTACCGGGACTAGCGTTTGGGGCGAACACCGGGGAGCTGTTTTTT.

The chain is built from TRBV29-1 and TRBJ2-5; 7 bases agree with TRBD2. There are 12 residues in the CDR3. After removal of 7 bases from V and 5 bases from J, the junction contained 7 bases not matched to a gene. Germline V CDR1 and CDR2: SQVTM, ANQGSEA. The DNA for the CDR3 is TGCAGCGCCCTAGGGACTAAGGAGACCCAGTACTTC. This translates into CSALGTKETQYF.

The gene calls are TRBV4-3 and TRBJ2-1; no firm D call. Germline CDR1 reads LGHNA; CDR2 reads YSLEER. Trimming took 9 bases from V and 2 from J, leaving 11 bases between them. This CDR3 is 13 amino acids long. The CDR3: CASGRKTYNEQFF. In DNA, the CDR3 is TGCGCCAGTGGGCGAAAAACCTACAATGAGCAGTTCTTC.

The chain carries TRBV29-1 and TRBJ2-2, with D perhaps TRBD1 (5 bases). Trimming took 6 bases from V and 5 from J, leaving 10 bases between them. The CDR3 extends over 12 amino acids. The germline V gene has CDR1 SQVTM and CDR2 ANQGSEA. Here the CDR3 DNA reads TGCAGCGTCGCTCAGGGAACCGGGGAGCTGTTTTTT. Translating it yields CSVAQGTGELFF.

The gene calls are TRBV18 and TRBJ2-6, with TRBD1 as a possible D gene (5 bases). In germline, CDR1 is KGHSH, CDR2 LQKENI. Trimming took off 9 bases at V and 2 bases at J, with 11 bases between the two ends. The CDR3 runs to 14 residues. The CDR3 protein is CASWWGPGANVLTF. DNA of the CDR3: TGTGCCAGTTGGTGGGGCCCTGGGGCCAACGTCCTGACTTTC.

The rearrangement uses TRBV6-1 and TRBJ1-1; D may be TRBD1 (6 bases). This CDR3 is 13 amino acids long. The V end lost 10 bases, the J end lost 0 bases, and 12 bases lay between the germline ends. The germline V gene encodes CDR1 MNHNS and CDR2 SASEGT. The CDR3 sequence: CAILDRLNTEAFF. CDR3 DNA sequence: TGTGCCATATTGGACAGACTGAACACTGAAGCTTTCTTT.

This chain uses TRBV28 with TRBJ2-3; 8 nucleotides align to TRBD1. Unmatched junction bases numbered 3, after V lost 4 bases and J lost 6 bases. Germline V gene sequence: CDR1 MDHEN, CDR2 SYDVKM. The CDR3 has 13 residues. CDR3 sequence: CASSSNRGDTQYF. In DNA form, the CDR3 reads TGTGCCAGCAGTTCAAACAGGGGGGATACGCAGTATTTT.

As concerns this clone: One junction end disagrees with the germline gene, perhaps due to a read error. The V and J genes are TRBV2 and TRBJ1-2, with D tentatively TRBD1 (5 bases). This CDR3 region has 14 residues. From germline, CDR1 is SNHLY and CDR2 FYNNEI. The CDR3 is CASSGGGDYYGYTF. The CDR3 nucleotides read TGTGCCAGCAGTGGGGGCGGGGATTACTACGGCTACACCTTC.

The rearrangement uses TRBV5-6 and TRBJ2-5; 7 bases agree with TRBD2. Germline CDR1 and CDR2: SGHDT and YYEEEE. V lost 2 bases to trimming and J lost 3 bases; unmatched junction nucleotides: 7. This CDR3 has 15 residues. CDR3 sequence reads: CASSLWRENKETQYF. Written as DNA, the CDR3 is TGTGCCAGCAGCTTATGGCGGGAGAATAAAGAGACCCAGTACTTC.

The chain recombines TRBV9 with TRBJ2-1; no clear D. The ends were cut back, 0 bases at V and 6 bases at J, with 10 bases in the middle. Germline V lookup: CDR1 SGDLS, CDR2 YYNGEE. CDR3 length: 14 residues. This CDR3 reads CASSVAPDINEQFF. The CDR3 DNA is TGTGCCAGCAGCGTAGCCCCCGATATCAATGAGCAGTTCTTC.

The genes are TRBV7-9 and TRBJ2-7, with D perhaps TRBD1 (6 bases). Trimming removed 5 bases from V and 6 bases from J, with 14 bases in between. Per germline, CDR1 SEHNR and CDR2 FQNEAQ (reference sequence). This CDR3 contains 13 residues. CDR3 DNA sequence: TGTGCCAGCAGCCTACAGGGTTGGGGCGAGCAGTACTTC. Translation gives CASSLQGWGEQYF.

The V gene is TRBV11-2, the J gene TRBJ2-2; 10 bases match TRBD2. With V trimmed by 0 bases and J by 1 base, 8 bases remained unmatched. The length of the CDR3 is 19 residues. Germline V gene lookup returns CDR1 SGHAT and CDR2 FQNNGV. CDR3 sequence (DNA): TGTGCCAGCAGCTTAGATACTTTACTAGCGGGATTGAACACCGGGGAGCTGTTTTTT. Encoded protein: CASSLDTLLAGLNTGELFF.

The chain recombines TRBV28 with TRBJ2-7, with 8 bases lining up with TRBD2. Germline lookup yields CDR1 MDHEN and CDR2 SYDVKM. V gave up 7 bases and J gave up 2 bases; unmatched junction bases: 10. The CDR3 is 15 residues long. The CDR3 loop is CASTPPSGRPYEQYF. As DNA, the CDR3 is TGTGCCAGCACCCCCCCTAGCGGGCGACCCTACGAGCAGTACTTC. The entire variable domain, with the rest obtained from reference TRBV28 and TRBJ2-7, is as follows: DVKVTQSSRYLVKRTGEKVFLECVQDMDHENMFWYRQDPGLGLRLIYFSYDVKMKEKGDIPEGYSVSREKKERFSLILESASTNQTSMYLCASTPPSGRPYEQYFGPGTRLTVT.

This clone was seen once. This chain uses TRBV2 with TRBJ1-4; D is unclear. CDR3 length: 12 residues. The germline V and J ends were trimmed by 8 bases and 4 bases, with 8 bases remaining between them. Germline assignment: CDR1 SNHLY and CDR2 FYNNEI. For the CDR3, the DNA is TGTGCCAGCCGCAGGAGTAATGAAAAACTGTTTTTT. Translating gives CASRRSNEKLFF.

The CDR3 DNA is TGTGCCAGCAGTCCAGAACAGGGTGGCTACTATGGCTACACCTTC. This encodes CASSPEQGGYYGYTF. This chain joins TRBV28 and TRBJ1-2, with D possibly being TRBD1 (6 bases). The CDR3 is 15 amino acids. The germline V and J ends were trimmed by 5 bases and 3 bases, with 16 bases remaining between them. Per germline, CDR1 MDHEN and CDR2 SYDVKM.

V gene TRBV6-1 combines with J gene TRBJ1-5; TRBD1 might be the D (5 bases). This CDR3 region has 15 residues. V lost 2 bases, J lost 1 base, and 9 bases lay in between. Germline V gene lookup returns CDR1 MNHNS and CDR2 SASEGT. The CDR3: CASSEIRGSNQPQHF. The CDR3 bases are TGTGCCAGCAGTGAAATCCGGGGGAGCAATCAGCCCCAGCATTTT.

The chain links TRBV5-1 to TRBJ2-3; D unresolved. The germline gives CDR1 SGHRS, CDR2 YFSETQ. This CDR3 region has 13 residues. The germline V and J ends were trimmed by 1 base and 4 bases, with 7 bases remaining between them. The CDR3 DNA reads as TGCGCCAGCAGCTTGATGAGACCAGATACGCAGTATTTT. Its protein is CASSLMRPDTQYF.

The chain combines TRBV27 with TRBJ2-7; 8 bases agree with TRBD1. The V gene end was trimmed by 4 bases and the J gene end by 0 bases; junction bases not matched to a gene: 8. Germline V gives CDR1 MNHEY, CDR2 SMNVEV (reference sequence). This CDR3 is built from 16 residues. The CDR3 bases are TGTGCCAGCAGTTCCCCCCGGACAGGGCGCTCCTACGAGCAGTACTTC. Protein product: CASSSPRTGRSYEQYF.